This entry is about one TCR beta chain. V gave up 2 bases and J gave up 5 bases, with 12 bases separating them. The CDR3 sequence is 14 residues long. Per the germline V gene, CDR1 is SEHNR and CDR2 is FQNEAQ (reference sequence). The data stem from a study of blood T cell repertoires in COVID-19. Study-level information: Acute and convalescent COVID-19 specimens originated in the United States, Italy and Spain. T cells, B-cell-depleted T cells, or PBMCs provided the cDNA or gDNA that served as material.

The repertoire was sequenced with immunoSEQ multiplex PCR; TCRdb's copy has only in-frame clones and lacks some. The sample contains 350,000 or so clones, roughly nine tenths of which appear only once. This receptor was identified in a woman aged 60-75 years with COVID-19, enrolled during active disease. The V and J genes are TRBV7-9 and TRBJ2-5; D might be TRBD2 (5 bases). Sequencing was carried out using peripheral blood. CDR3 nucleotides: TGTGCCAGCAGCTTAAGAGCGGACTGGGAGACCCAGTACTTC. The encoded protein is CASSLRADWETQYF.